The clone carrying this T cell receptor (beta chain) occurred a few times. The antigen is not known. Time point described: patch test 2, 6 weeks after DPC sensitization. Treatment described: therapeutic diphenylcyclopropenone sensitization with weekly scalp DPC. The study drew its donors from alopecia patients who were 18 to 70 years old and suitable for DPC. This entry belongs to a study of human T cells and chemical hapten exposure. Study-wide background: Diphenylcyclopropenone was applied weekly to patients' scalps across the roughly 24-week study.

Library preparation tagged each individual cDNA molecule with a unique molecular identifier. TCRdb used MiXCR to reprocess the RACE reads, holding one entry per CDR3 protein. The profile shows about 380,000 distinct CDR3 sequences, around 6% of them singletons. The CDR3 totals 14 residues. Trimming left V 6 bases short and J 7 bases short, with 16 bases between. Germline V CDR1 and CDR2: MDHEN, SYDVKM. Overall study results and limits: Given that the donors had alopecia, their immune response may differ from that seen in healthy people.

The rearrangement joins TRBV28 to TRBJ2-4, with D maybe TRBD1 (5 bases). The sample consisted of whole blood, taken in connection with sensitization to the hapten diphenylcyclopropenone (DPC). This sequence originates from a woman between 18 and 29 years old with alopecia areata. Some clones in this sample may be carry-over from other donors' samples. CDR3 sequence reads: CASSPALRANIQYF. The CDR3 region has the DNA TGTGCCAGCAGCCCGGCCCTCAGGGCTAACATTCAGTACTTC.